These T cell receptor beta chains were read from a single sample in a study of blood T cells in healthy people across ages. TCRdb re-derived calls from the 5' RACE reads in MiXCR, one entry per CDR3 protein. The sample gives 550,000 to 700,000 distinct CDR3 sequences, 27% of which show up once; 15% to 20% is in the top ten. Sequenced: blood. The source is a woman between 65 and 79 years old in good health. Each CDR3 is given with its conserved first and last residue. A D gene is named only where the DNA matches it firmly. Some rows have no size entry. The others give once, few or many, or a class for an expanded clone.

V gene: TRBV7-2; J gene: TRBJ1-3; D gene: -; clone size: few; CDR3 DNA: TGTGCCAGCAGCAGCCGGGTCCTTCCTGGAAACACCATATATTTT; CDR3 protein: CASSSRVLPGNTIYF
V gene: TRBV6-6; J gene: TRBJ1-2; D gene: -; clone size: -; CDR3 DNA: TGTGCCAGCAGTTACTCGCCCGGTCAGGGCTATGGCTACACCTTC; CDR3 protein: CASSYSPGQGYGYTF
V gene: TRBV2; J gene: TRBJ2-7; D gene: -; clone size: -; CDR3 DNA: TGTGCCAGCAACCCTGACCACCGATTGGAGCAGTACTTC; CDR3 protein: CASNPDHRLEQYF
V gene: TRBV29-1; J gene: TRBJ2-2; D gene: -; clone size: -; CDR3 DNA: TGCAGCTATGTTGGGGAGGGGGTTACGAGGGAGCTGCTTTTT; CDR3 protein: CSYVGEGVTRELLF
V gene: TRBV25-1; J gene: TRBJ1-1; D gene: -; clone size: many; CDR3 DNA: TGTGCCAGCAGTGAATCCCACCGACAGTCGGGGAACACTGAAGCTTTCTTT; CDR3 protein: CASSESHRQSGNTEAFF
V gene: TRBV7-3; J gene: TRBJ2-7; D gene: TRBD1; clone size: few; CDR3 DNA: TGTGCCAGCAGCAAGCGGACAGGGGCCGAGCAGTACTTC; CDR3 protein: CASSKRTGAEQYF
V gene: TRBV6-2/TRBV6-3; J gene: TRBJ2-4; D gene: -; clone size: -; CDR3 DNA: TGTGCCACCAGGGGATCCAAAAACATTCAGTACTTC; CDR3 protein: CATRGSKNIQYF
V gene: TRBV20-1; J gene: TRBJ1-2; D gene: -; clone size: few; CDR3 DNA: TGCAGTGCTAGAGATCCCGGGGGGTCGAGCTATGGCTACACCTTC; CDR3 protein: CSARDPGGSSYGYTF
V gene: TRBV6-5; J gene: TRBJ2-2; D gene: TRBD1; clone size: -; CDR3 DNA: TGTGCCACCTCCGTGGTACAGGGGTTCACCGGGGAGCTGTTTTTT; CDR3 protein: CATSVVQGFTGELFF
V gene: TRBV2; J gene: TRBJ2-1; D gene: -; clone size: many; CDR3 DNA: TGTGCCAGCGTATTTCAAACAGGGACTGGAGGCAATGAGCAGTTCTTC; CDR3 protein: CASVFQTGTGGNEQFF
V gene: TRBV7-2; J gene: TRBJ2-3; D gene: TRBD1; clone size: -; CDR3 DNA: TGTGCCAGCAGCAAAGACAGGGGGACAGATACGCAGTATTTT; CDR3 protein: CASSKDRGTDTQYF
V gene: TRBV6-2/TRBV6-3; J gene: TRBJ2-1; D gene: -; clone size: -; CDR3 DNA: TGTGCCAGCATGACCTACAATGAGCAGTTCTTC; CDR3 protein: CASMTYNEQFF
V gene: TRBV6-6; J gene: TRBJ2-1; D gene: TRBD1; clone size: -; CDR3 DNA: TGTGCCAGCAGGGGGACAGCTTCCTACAATGAGCAGTTCTTC; CDR3 protein: CASRGTASYNEQFF
V gene: TRBV9; J gene: TRBJ2-1; D gene: TRBD2; clone size: -; CDR3 DNA: TGTGCCAGCAGCGTACCCCTAGCGGGGGACAATGAGCAGTTCTTC; CDR3 protein: CASSVPLAGDNEQFF
V gene: TRBV10-3; J gene: TRBJ2-4; D gene: TRBD1; clone size: -; CDR3 DNA: TGTGCCATCAGTGCGACAGGGGTTTCAGCCAAAAACATTCAGTACTTC; CDR3 protein: CAISATGVSAKNIQYF
V gene: TRBV2; J gene: TRBJ2-7; D gene: -; clone size: few; CDR3 DNA: TGTGCCAGCAGTGTAGGCAGGGGCGCCGAGCAGTACTTC; CDR3 protein: CASSVGRGAEQYF
V gene: TRBV12-3/TRBV12-4; J gene: TRBJ1-1; D gene: -; clone size: many; CDR3 DNA: TGTGCCAGCAGCCCAGGGGTGGTCACTGAAGCTTTCTTT; CDR3 protein: CASSPGVVTEAFF
V gene: TRBV11-1; J gene: TRBJ1-2; D gene: -; clone size: -; CDR3 DNA: TGTGCCTGCAGCTTAGATTCACGAGACGGCTGGGGCTACACCTTC; CDR3 protein: CACSLDSRDGWGYTF
V gene: TRBV11-2; J gene: TRBJ2-1; D gene: TRBD2; clone size: few; CDR3 DNA: TGTGCCAGCAGCTTGAGGGTCCGGGGGGGAAACTACAATGAGCAGTTCTTC; CDR3 protein: CASSLRVRGGNYNEQFF
V gene: TRBV12-3/TRBV12-4; J gene: TRBJ2-7; D gene: -; clone size: -; CDR3 DNA: TGTGCCAGCAGTTTAAGCCACCAGGGAGACTACGAGCAGTACTTC; CDR3 protein: CASSLSHQGDYEQYF
V gene: TRBV3-1; J gene: TRBJ1-1; D gene: TRBD1; clone size: -; CDR3 DNA: TGTGCCAGCAGCCAAGATCGGGACAGCACTGAAGCTTTCTTT; CDR3 protein: CASSQDRDSTEAFF
V gene: TRBV7-3; J gene: TRBJ2-1; D gene: TRBD2; clone size: -; CDR3 DNA: TGTGCCAGCAGCTTAAAACGGGGGGGCCGCAATGAGCAGTTCTTC; CDR3 protein: CASSLKRGGRNEQFF
V gene: TRBV4-2; J gene: TRBJ2-1; D gene: -; clone size: -; CDR3 DNA: TGTGCCAGCAGCCCCCACCTAGAGGTTAATGAGCAGTTCTTC; CDR3 protein: CASSPHLEVNEQFF
V gene: TRBV29-1; J gene: TRBJ2-7; D gene: -; clone size: -; CDR3 DNA: TGCAGCGTTGTGGGACGGGGACACCACCCCTACGAGCAGTACTTC; CDR3 protein: CSVVGRGHHPYEQYF
V gene: TRBV3-1; J gene: TRBJ1-4; D gene: -; clone size: -; CDR3 DNA: TGTGCCAGCAGCCAAGGACCCTTTGCAACTAATGAAAAACTGTTTTTT; CDR3 protein: CASSQGPFATNEKLFF
V gene: TRBV18; J gene: TRBJ2-2; D gene: -; clone size: -; CDR3 DNA: TGTGCCAGCTCACCAACGTGGGGAACCGGGGAGCTGTTTTTT; CDR3 protein: CASSPTWGTGELFF